The 24 T cell receptor beta chains reported below all come from one sample, sequenced in a study of blood T cell repertoires in COVID-19. Assay: immunoSEQ multiplex PCR; the TCRdb copy retains only in-frame clones and omits some. The sample has 100,000 to 150,000 clones, 60% to 80% seen once. Sequencing input: peripheral blood. The receptor set was obtained from an elderly man with COVID-19, enrolled during active disease.

V and J are TRBV6-5 and TRBJ2-2; TRBD1 agrees at 7 bases. V lost 5 bases to trimming and J lost 5 bases; unmatched junction nucleotides: 8. This CDR3 has 15 residues. In germline, CDR1 is MNHEY, CDR2 SVGAGI. The CDR3 region has the DNA TGTGCCAGCAGTATGGGGACAGCGAGGACCGGGGAGCTGTTTTTT. Its protein product is CASSMGTARTGELFF.

The CDR3: CASRRDSFYEQYF. The CDR3 DNA sequence: TGTGCCAGCCGTAGGGACAGCTTTTACGAGCAGTACTTC. The gene calls are TRBV28 and TRBJ2-7, with 7 positions matching TRBD1. Germline V gene lookup returns CDR1 MDHEN and CDR2 SYDVKM. V lost 8 bases and J lost 4; bases outside the gene matches: 8. This CDR3 is 13 amino acids long.

The chain employs TRBV7-9 and TRBJ1-1; possibly TRBD1 for D (5 bases). Trimming left V 5 bases short and J 4 bases short, with 11 bases between. The germline gives CDR1 SEHNR, CDR2 FQNEAQ (reference sequence). The CDR3 totals 13 residues. DNA of the CDR3: TGTGCCAGCAGCAGAGACAGCCTCACTGAAGCTTTCTTT. This encodes CASSRDSLTEAFF.

This clone was seen once. The chain combines TRBV7-3 with TRBJ2-2; D remains ambiguous. V was clipped by 3 bases and J by 0 bases, with 5 bases between them. CDR1 is SGHTA and CDR2 is FQGTGA in the germline V gene. This CDR3 region has 14 residues. CDR3 nucleotides: TGTGCCAGCAGCTTGTTAACGAACACCGGGGAGCTGTTTTTT. Translated: CASSLLTNTGELFF.

The chain links TRBV7-9 to TRBJ2-3; D might be TRBD2 (7 bases). Trimming shortened V by 5 bases and J by 2 bases, and 14 bases separated the two germline ends. CDR1 is SEHNR and CDR2 is FQNEAQ in the germline V gene (reference sequence). This CDR3 comprises 15 residues. The CDR3 reads CASSHVAGATDTQYF. The CDR3 DNA reads as TGTGCCAGCAGCCACGTGGCGGGGGCCACAGATACGCAGTATTTT.

The chain combines TRBV10-3 with TRBJ1-2; TRBD1 might be the D (6 bases). CDR3 length: 13 residues. The germline V gene encodes CDR1 ENHRY and CDR2 SYGVKD. Trimming took off 2 bases at V and 3 bases at J, with 7 bases between the two ends. The CDR3 region is CAISEAGDYGYTF. The DNA for the CDR3 is TGTGCCATCAGTGAGGCAGGGGACTATGGCTACACCTTC.

The chain is built from TRBV13 and TRBJ1-4; 7 bases map to TRBD1. The J segment lost 6 bases and the V segment lost 5 bases, leaving 9 bases of the junction unmatched. Germline V lookup: CDR1 PRHDT, CDR2 FYEKMQ (reference sequence). The CDR3 consists of 15 residues. The CDR3 is CASSIDRDEHEKLFF. CDR3 DNA: TGTGCCAGCAGCATCGACAGGGACGAACATGAAAAACTGTTTTTT.

The chain is built from TRBV5-1 and TRBJ2-1, with 16 bases identical to TRBD2. The CDR3 is made up of 18 amino acids. V was clipped by 3 bases and J by 2 bases; unmatched bases: 5. Germline CDR1 is SGHRS and CDR2 is YFSETQ. Here the CDR3 DNA reads TGCGCCAGCAGCTCGGGACTAGCGGGAGGGTTCACCTACAATGAGCAGTTCTTC. Translation gives CASSSGLAGGFTYNEQFF.

The chain has TRBV5-3 and TRBJ2-3; 13 bases are a match to TRBD2. TRBV5-3 is noted as an ORF with a role that remains uncertain. The V segment lost 2 bases and the J segment 3 bases; nucleotides outside the gene matches: 9. This CDR3 is built from 18 residues. The CDR3 sequence: CARSFKLAGGPRTDTQYF. As DNA, the CDR3 is TGTGCCAGAAGCTTTAAACTAGCGGGAGGGCCACGGACAGATACGCAGTATTTT.

This clone was recorded many times. The chain is built from TRBV9 and TRBJ2-2; the match to TRBD1 covers 8 bases. Germline trimming cut 3 bases from V and 2 bases from J; bases unmatched to any gene: 9. Germline-derived CDR1 and CDR2 are SGDLS and YYNGEE. The CDR3 spans 17 residues. The CDR3 DNA is TGTGCCAGCAGCGACAGCCGAGACAGGGGTAACACCGGGGAGCTGTTTTTT. This gives the protein CASSDSRDRGNTGELFF.

The CDR3 region is CSVESQGGDTQYF. CDR3 bases: TGCAGCGTTGAAAGTCAGGGGGGAGATACGCAGTATTTT. The chain uses TRBV29-1 and TRBJ2-3, with D maybe TRBD1 (7 bases). The V gene's germline CDR1 is SQVTM and CDR2 ANQGSEA. V dropped 2 bases and J dropped 5 bases, with 11 bases sitting between them. The CDR3 consists of 13 residues.

The chain is built from TRBV4-3 and TRBJ1-2, with a tentative D call TRBD1 (6 bases). The V gene lost 1 base and the J gene lost 3 bases, with 12 bases spanning the gap. Germline-derived CDR1 and CDR2 are LGHNA and YSLEER. The CDR3 contains 15 residues. CDR3 sequence reads: CASSQAAGADYGYTF. The CDR3 bases are TGCGCCAGCAGCCAAGCGGCAGGGGCGGACTATGGCTACACCTTC.

The J gene is TRBJ2-2, the V gene TRBV4-3, with D uncertain. The ends were cut back, 0 bases at V and 3 bases at J, with 11 bases in the middle. Germline V gene data show CDR1 as LGHNA and CDR2 as YSLEER. The CDR3 has 16 residues. The CDR3 sequence is CASSQDLGRYTGELFF. The CDR3 nucleotides read TGCGCCAGCAGCCAAGATCTTGGCCGCTACACCGGGGAGCTGTTTTTT.

This chain joins TRBV9 and TRBJ2-1; 7 positions agree with TRBD1. The CDR3 extends over 12 amino acids. Per germline, CDR1 SGDLS and CDR2 YYNGEE. J lost 6 bases, V lost 3 bases, and 0 bases had no gene match. The CDR3 sequence: CASSGQGNEQFF. The CDR3 DNA sequence: TGTGCCAGCAGCGGACAGGGCAATGAGCAGTTCTTC.

This clone has just a few counts. The chain couples TRBV5-1 to TRBJ2-3; TRBD2 aligns across 11 bases. CDR1 and CDR2 from the germline V gene are SGHRS and YFSETQ. There are 20 residues in the CDR3. J was trimmed by 3 bases and V by 3 bases; bases with no gene match: 18. CDR3 residues: CASSYGLAGYTRFLTDTQYF. In DNA, the CDR3 is TGCGCCAGCAGCTACGGACTAGCGGGCTACACGCGTTTCTTGACAGATACGCAGTATTTT.

The chain is built from TRBV6-1 and TRBJ2-3, with 9 bases aligning to TRBD1. The CDR3 covers 15 residues. The trim removed 2 bases at V and 6 bases at J, leaving 6 bases unmatched. Germline V gene lookup returns CDR1 MNHNS and CDR2 SASEGT. CDR3 nucleotides: TGTGCCAGCAGTGAACCAGGACAGGGGACGGATACGCAGTATTTT. Its translation: CASSEPGQGTDTQYF.

This chain joins TRBV7-9 and TRBJ2-7, with 10 bases that match TRBD2. Germline CDR1 reads SEHNR; CDR2 reads FQNEAQ (reference sequence). The CDR3 is 14 residues long. With V trimmed by 5 bases and J by 12 bases, 13 bases remained unmatched. This CDR3 reads CASSPGGAGGPRYF. Here the CDR3 DNA reads TGTGCCAGCAGCCCGGGAGGAGCGGGAGGGCCTCGGTACTTC. The full variable domain, with the rest looked up from reference TRBV7-9 and TRBJ2-7, is DTGVSQNPRHKITKRGQNVTFRCDPISEHNRLYWYRQTLGQGPEFLTYFQNEAQLEKSRLLSDRFSAERPKGSFSTLEIQRTEQGDSAMYLCASSPGGAGGPRYFGPGTRLTVT.

This chain connects TRBV5-1 to TRBJ2-5, with D maybe TRBD1 (5 bases). Germline CDR1 SGHRS, CDR2 YFSETQ. CDR3 length: 16 residues. V lost 0 bases and J 2 bases, leaving 14 bases between the germline ends. CDR3 region: CASSLGALGPQETQYF. In DNA, the CDR3 is TGCGCCAGCAGCTTGGGGGCGTTGGGGCCGCAAGAGACCCAGTACTTC.

The genes are TRBV5-4 and TRBJ1-6; a weak D match, TRBD1 (6 bases). CDR1 SGHNT and CDR2 YYREEE come from the germline V gene (reference sequence). This CDR3 comprises 13 residues. Trimming pared 3 bases from V and 8 bases from J, leaving 9 bases between. The CDR3 spells CASSSAGDSPLHF. The CDR3, as DNA: TGTGCCAGCAGCTCTGCAGGGGATTCACCCCTCCACTTT.

The chain is built from TRBV19 and TRBJ1-2, with 9 bases lining up with TRBD1. The CDR3 contains 13 residues. J was trimmed by 6 bases and V by 7 bases; bases with no gene match: 6. Per germline, CDR1 LNHDA and CDR2 SQIVND (reference sequence). CDR3 DNA: TGTGCCAGTATGGAAGGGACAGGGAATGGCTACACCTTC. This sequence encodes CASMEGTGNGYTF.

The chain combines TRBV28 with TRBJ2-3; tentative D call: TRBD1 (5 bases). The CDR3 consists of 15 residues. Trimming removed 0 bases at V and 2 bases at J, with 9 bases between. Germline CDR1 reads MDHEN; CDR2 reads SYDVKM. The chain's CDR3 is CASSLWSGPTDTQYF. For the CDR3, the DNA is TGTGCCAGCAGTTTATGGTCAGGGCCCACAGATACGCAGTATTTT.

The genes are TRBV7-2 and TRBJ2-7, with 8 positions matching TRBD2. V gave up 5 bases and J gave up 1 base; unmatched junction bases: 7. From germline, CDR1 is SGHTA and CDR2 FQGNSA. CDR3 size: 15 residues. The CDR3 DNA reads as TGTGCCAGCAGCGCGAGCGGGAGAGTGTCCTACGAGCAGTACTTC. Amino acids: CASSASGRVSYEQYF.

The gene calls are TRBV28 and TRBJ1-1; D possibly corresponds to TRBD1 (5 bases). The CDR3 has 14 amino acids. Trimming shortened V by 3 bases and J by 6 bases, and 14 bases separated the two germline ends. Germline V gene sequence: CDR1 MDHEN, CDR2 SYDVKM. The DNA for the CDR3 is TGTGCCAGCAGTTTGGGAGGGGTTGGGGCTGAAGCTTTCTTT. It specifies CASSLGGVGAEAFF.

The chain carries TRBV5-1 and TRBJ2-2; D unresolved. The CDR3 totals 13 residues. Germline CDR1 and CDR2: SGHRS and YFSETQ. The V gene lost 0 bases and the J gene lost 5 bases, with 5 bases spanning the gap. In DNA, the CDR3 is TGCGCCAGCAGCTTGGTTCAAACCGGGGAGCTGTTTTTT. Its translation is CASSLVQTGELFF.